The 13 T cell receptor beta chains presented below share a single source sample, sequenced in a study of OX40 agonist ivuxolimab in advanced cancers. The repertoire was sequenced with immunoSEQ multiplex PCR; TCRdb's copy has only in-frame clones and lacks some. Seen here are roughly 70,000 clones, over 75% observed once, and the top ten hold under 0.55%. The specimen was CD4+ or CD8+ T cells sorted from blood, collected in a trial of the OX40 agonist ivuxolimab. The receptors originated from an adult with an advanced solid tumor such as melanoma, head and neck, liver or kidney cancer.

The chain is built from TRBV5-1 and TRBJ2-1; TRBD2 matches at 14 bases. The J segment lost 7 bases and the V segment lost 4 bases, leaving 1 base of the junction unmatched. The CDR3 is made up of 14 amino acids. Germline V gene sequence: CDR1 SGHRS, CDR2 YFSETQ. CDR3 coding DNA: TGCGCCAGCAGCGGGACTAGCGGGGGAAATGAGCAGTTCTTC. As protein: CASSGTSGGNEQFF.

The chain uses TRBV10-3 and TRBJ2-7; tentatively, D is TRBD1 or TRBD2 (7 bases each). The germline V gene encodes CDR1 ENHRY and CDR2 SYGVKD. Trimming took off 7 bases at V and 4 bases at J, with 14 bases between the two ends. CDR3 length equals 13 residues. The CDR3 region has the DNA TGTGCCATCACTGACAGGGAGGGTTACGAGCAGTACTTC. Encoded protein: CAITDREGYEQYF.

V gene TRBV5-4 combines with J gene TRBJ1-1; 7 bases map to TRBD1. V shed 2 bases and J 0 bases; nucleotides not matched to a gene: 4. The CDR3 sequence is 15 residues long. Germline lookup yields CDR1 SGHNT and CDR2 YYREEE (reference sequence). CDR3 in amino acids: CASSFNRGLNTEAFF. The DNA for the CDR3 is TGTGCCAGCAGCTTCAACAGGGGCCTGAACACTGAAGCTTTCTTT.

The chain couples TRBV5-1 to TRBJ1-3; 9 bases agree with TRBD1. CDR1 and CDR2 (germline): SGHRS, YFSETQ. The CDR3 spans 14 residues. Unmatched junction bases numbered 5, after V lost 7 bases and J lost 3 bases. The CDR3 nucleotides read TGCGCCAGCTCCTTGACAGGGGGTGGAAACACCATATATTTT. Amino acid sequence: CASSLTGGGNTIYF.

This CDR3 is CSVFDNVGTEAFF. DNA of the CDR3: TGCAGCGTTTTTGATAACGTGGGGACCGAAGCTTTCTTT. The chain is built from TRBV29-1 and TRBJ1-1; the D gene is possibly TRBD1 (5 bases). The ends were cut back, 5 bases at V and 8 bases at J, with 18 bases in the middle. CDR1 SQVTM and CDR2 ANQGSEA come from the germline V gene. This CDR3 is 13 amino acids long.

The chain recombines TRBV7-9 with TRBJ1-1; no definite D call. Trimming stripped 2 bases from V and 3 bases from J, with 7 bases between. Germline V CDR1 and CDR2: SEHNR, FQNEAQ (reference sequence). The CDR3 length is 13 residues. CDR3 bases: TGTGCCAGCAGCTTACTAGAGGACACTGAAGCTTTCTTT. It encodes CASSLLEDTEAFF.

This clone occurred once. This chain connects TRBV6-5 to TRBJ2-7; no definite D call. CDR1 is MNHEY and CDR2 is SVGAGI in the germline V gene. The CDR3 runs to 14 residues. V was pared by 6 bases and J by 0 bases, with 12 bases between. The CDR3 DNA sequence: TGTGCCAGCAGCTCCGGCTCGAGCTCCTACGAGCAGTACTTC. This codes for CASSSGSSSYEQYF.

V gene TRBV6-6 combines with J gene TRBJ2-1; 7 bases are shared with TRBD2. CDR1 is MNHNY, CDR2 SVGAGI, per germline (reference sequence). CDR3 size: 15 residues. V was clipped by 3 bases and J by 11 bases; unmatched bases: 13. The CDR3 region is CASSYSSGAPTKQFF. The CDR3 DNA follows: TGTGCCAGCAGTTATAGCAGCGGGGCGCCTACAAAGCAGTTCTTC.

This chain uses TRBV19 with TRBJ2-3; TRBD2 matches 7 bases. Germline CDR1 is LNHDA and CDR2 is SQIVND (reference sequence). This CDR3 has 15 residues. V trimming: 5 bases; J trimming: 0 bases; junction bases outside the gene matches: 5. The CDR3 DNA reads as TGTGCCAGTAGTTGGCGGGGGTCTAGCACAGATACGCAGTATTTT. The encoded protein is CASSWRGSSTDTQYF.

The chain joins TRBV10-3 to TRBJ1-3, with 8 bases that match TRBD1. Germline loops: CDR1 ENHRY, CDR2 SYGVKD. The CDR3 sequence is 17 residues long. Trimming at V came to 4 bases and at J to 2 bases, leaving 10 bases not matched to a gene. Here the CDR3 reads CAISVVRTGITGNTIYF. The CDR3 coding sequence is TGTGCCATCAGTGTGGTTCGGACAGGGATAACTGGAAACACCATATATTTT.

This chain connects TRBV27 to TRBJ2-3; D uncertain. V was cut by 0 bases and J by 1 base, with 2 bases left in between. The CDR3 has 13 amino acids. Looked up from germline, CDR1 is MNHEY and CDR2 is SMNVEV (reference sequence). CDR3 nucleotides: TGTGCCAGCAGTTTATCGCGCACAGATACGCAGTATTTT. As protein: CASSLSRTDTQYF.

The chain carries TRBV9 and TRBJ1-1; TRBD1 might be the D (6 bases). V was pared by 6 bases and J by 0 bases, with 15 bases between. Germline V gene data show CDR1 as SGDLS and CDR2 as YYNGEE. The CDR3 loop spans 15 amino acids. The CDR3 loop is CASTRDRTMNTEAFF. CDR3 DNA: TGTGCCAGCACCCGAGACAGGACGATGAACACTGAAGCTTTCTTT.

The chain is built from TRBV5-1 and TRBJ1-2, with TRBD1 identical over 8 bases. CDR1 and CDR2 from the germline V gene are SGHRS and YFSETQ. CDR3 length: 18 amino acids. V trimming: 0 bases; J trimming: 7 bases; junction bases outside the gene matches: 17. The chain's CDR3 is CASSLGSGRVQGAGGYTF. CDR3 DNA: TGCGCCAGCAGCTTGGGGAGCGGGCGTGTTCAGGGGGCAGGTGGCTACACCTTC.